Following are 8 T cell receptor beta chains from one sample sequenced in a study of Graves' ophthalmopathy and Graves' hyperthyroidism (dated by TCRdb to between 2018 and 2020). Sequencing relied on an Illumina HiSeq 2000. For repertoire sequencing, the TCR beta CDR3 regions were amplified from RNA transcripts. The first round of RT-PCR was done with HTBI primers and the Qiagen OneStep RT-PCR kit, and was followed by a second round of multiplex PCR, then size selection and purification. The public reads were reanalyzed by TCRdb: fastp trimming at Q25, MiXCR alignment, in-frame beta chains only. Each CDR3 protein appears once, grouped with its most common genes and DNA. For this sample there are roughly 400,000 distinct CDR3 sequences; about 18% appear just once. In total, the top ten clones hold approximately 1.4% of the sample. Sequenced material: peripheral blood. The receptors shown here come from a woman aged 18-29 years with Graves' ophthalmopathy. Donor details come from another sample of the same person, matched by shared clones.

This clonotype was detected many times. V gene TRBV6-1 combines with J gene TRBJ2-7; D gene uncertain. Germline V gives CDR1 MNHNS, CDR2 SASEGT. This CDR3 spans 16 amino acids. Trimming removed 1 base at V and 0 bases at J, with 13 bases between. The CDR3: CASSEGANWSSYEQYF. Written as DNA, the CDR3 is TGTGCCAGCAGTGAAGGGGCCAATTGGAGCTCCTACGAGCAGTACTTC.

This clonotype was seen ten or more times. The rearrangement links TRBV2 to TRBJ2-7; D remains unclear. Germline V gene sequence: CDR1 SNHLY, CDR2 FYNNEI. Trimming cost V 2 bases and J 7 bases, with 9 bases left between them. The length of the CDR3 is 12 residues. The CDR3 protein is CASSERRAEQYF. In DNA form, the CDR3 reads TGTGCCAGCAGTGAAAGGAGAGCAGAGCAGTACTTC.

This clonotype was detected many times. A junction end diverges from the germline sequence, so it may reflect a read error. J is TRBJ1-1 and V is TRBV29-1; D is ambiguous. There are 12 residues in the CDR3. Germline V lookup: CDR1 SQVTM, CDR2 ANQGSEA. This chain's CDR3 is CSVRTANTGAFF. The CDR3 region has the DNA TGCAGCGTGCGGACGGCGAACACTGGAGCTTTCTTT.

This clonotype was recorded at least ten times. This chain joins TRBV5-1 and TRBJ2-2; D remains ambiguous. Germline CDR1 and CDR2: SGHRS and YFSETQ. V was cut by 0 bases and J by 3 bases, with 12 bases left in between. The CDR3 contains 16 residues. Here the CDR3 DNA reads TGCGCCAGCAGCTTGGGACGAGGCGCGTACACCGGGGAGCTGTTTTTT. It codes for CASSLGRGAYTGELFF.

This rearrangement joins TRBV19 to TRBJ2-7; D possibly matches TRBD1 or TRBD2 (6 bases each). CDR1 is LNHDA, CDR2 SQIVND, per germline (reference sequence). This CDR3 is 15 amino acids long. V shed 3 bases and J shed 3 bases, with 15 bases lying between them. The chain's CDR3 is CASSMMRGADYEQYF. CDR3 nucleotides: TGTGCCAGTAGTATGATGAGGGGGGCGGACTACGAGCAGTACTTC.

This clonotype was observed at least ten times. In DNA, the CDR3 is TGTGCCAGCACTATTGGGGGCAATTCACCCCTCCACTTT. Translation: CASTIGGNSPLHF. The chain has TRBV28 and TRBJ1-6; tentatively, D is TRBD1 (6 bases). CDR3 length: 13 amino acids. Trimming removed 7 bases at V and 7 bases at J, with 11 bases between. Per the germline V gene, CDR1 is MDHEN and CDR2 is SYDVKM.

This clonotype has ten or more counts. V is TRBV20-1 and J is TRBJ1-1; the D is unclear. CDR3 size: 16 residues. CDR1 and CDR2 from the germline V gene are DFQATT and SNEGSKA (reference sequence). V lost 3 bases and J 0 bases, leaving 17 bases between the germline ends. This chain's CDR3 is CSASSESLLMNTEAFF. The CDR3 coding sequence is TGCAGTGCTAGCAGTGAGAGCTTACTCATGAACACTGAAGCTTTCTTT.

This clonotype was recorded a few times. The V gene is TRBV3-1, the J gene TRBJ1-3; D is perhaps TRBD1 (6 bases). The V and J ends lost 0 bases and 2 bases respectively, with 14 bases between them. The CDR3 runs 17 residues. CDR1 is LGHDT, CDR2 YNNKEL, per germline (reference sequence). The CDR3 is CASSQEGAGDPGNTIYF. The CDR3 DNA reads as TGTGCCAGCAGCCAAGAAGGGGCAGGGGATCCTGGAAACACCATATATTTT.